The source of this TCR beta chain is a study of control samples from healthy donors and cancer patients. Germline V CDR1 and CDR2: LGHDT, YNNKEL (reference sequence). The CDR3 loop spans 12 amino acids. V was shortened by 5 bases and J by 3 bases, with 6 bases between the two germline ends. Repertoires were generated with immunoSEQ multiplex PCR, while TCRdb's copy carries only in-frame clones and drops some. This table holds some 120,000 clones, around 87% found once. The V and J genes are TRBV3-1 (or the pseudogene TRBV3-2) and TRBJ2-3; no firm D call. Sequenced input: blood. This sequence originates from a man aged 55 to 70 in good health. CDR3 bases: TGTGCCAGCAGCAAGGGTACAGATACGCAGTATTTT. It encodes CASSKGTDTQYF.